These 32 T cell receptor beta chains share one sample of origin, sequenced in a study of long-term antiretroviral therapy in people with HIV. The authors ran the immunoSEQ assay, v3.0, at survey level. Assay: immunoSEQ multiplex PCR; the TCRdb copy retains only in-frame clones and omits some. The data contain over 35,000 clones, less than 90% of them singletons. The input for sequencing was unsorted PBMCs, taken just before starting antiretroviral therapy. The receptors were sampled from a woman aged 18-29 years with HIV.

The V gene is TRBV9, the J gene TRBJ2-1; 11 bases fit TRBD2. This CDR3 is built from 15 residues. The germline V gene has CDR1 SGDLS and CDR2 YYNGEE. Trimming took 0 bases from V and 6 from J; bases not matched to a gene: 2. The CDR3 DNA follows: TGTGCCAGCAGCGTAGTCACTAGCGGGAGCAATGAGCAGTTCTTC. Translated: CASSVVTSGSNEQFF. The full variable domain, completed using reference TRBV9 and TRBJ2-1, is DSGVTQTPKHLITATGQRVTLRCSPRSGDLSVYWYQQSLDQGLQFLIQYYNGEERAKGNILERFSAQQFPDLHSELNLSSLELGDSALYFCASSVVTSGSNEQFFGPGTRLTVL.

The chain couples TRBV11-3 to TRBJ2-1; 9 bases agree with TRBD2. V lost 4 bases, J lost 4 bases, and 8 bases stayed unmatched. The CDR3 has 16 amino acids. Germline CDR1 is SGHNT and CDR2 is YENEEA. The CDR3 DNA is TGTGCCAGCAGCTCGTCGCTAGCGGGATTTTACAATGAGCAGTTCTTC. Translation: CASSSSLAGFYNEQFF. Combining the CDR3 with reference TRBV11-3 and TRBJ2-1 gives the whole variable domain EAGVVQSPRYKIIEKKQPVAFWCNPISGHNTLYWYLQNLGQGPELLIRYENEEAVDDSQLPKDRFSAERLKGVDSTLKIQPAELGDSAVYLCASSSSLAGFYNEQFFGPGTRLTVL.

The chain combines TRBV4-1 with TRBJ2-7; the D is unclear. Germline CDR1 reads MGHRA; CDR2 reads YSYEKL. This CDR3 is 13 amino acids long. V was cut by 4 bases and J by 5 bases, with 12 bases left in between. CDR3 coding DNA: TGCGCCAGCAGCCTCCTGAGCAGTAACGAGCAGTACTTC. Translating gives CASSLLSSNEQYF.

The chain joins TRBV21-1 to TRBJ2-5; TRBD2, as called in the table, went unchecked against the DNA. TRBV21-1 is flagged as a pseudogene. The CDR3 is 18 residues long. The CDR3 sequence is CASSPKPRREGRDETQYF. CDR3 in DNA: TGTGCCAGCAGCCCAAAACCTAGGCGGGAGGGCCGGGACGAGACCCAGTACTTC.

V usage is TRBV28 and J usage is TRBJ2-1; 8 nucleotides match TRBD2. The CDR3 length is 15 residues. Trimming took 6 bases from V and 0 from J; bases not matched to a gene: 4. CDR1 is MDHEN and CDR2 is SYDVKM in the germline V gene. Here the CDR3 reads CASSGRGSSYNEQFF. Written as DNA, the CDR3 is TGTGCCAGCAGCGGGAGGGGGAGCTCCTACAATGAGCAGTTCTTC.

The V call is TRBV18, the J call TRBJ1-2, with 9 bases matching TRBD1. This CDR3 is 23 amino acids long. Germline V gene data show CDR1 as KGHSH and CDR2 as LQKENI. Trimming at V came to 4 bases and at J to 3 bases, leaving 30 bases not matched to a gene. CDR3 bases: TGTGCCAGCTCACACGACACGGAACACTTACCGGGACAGGGATTTAAACCGCACTATGGCTACACCTTC. Translated, it gives CASSHDTEHLPGQGFKPHYGYTF.

V is TRBV5-1 and J is TRBJ1-2; D remains ambiguous. The CDR3 is 13 residues long. V lost 0 bases and J lost 2, with 5 bases in between. The germline CDR1 and CDR2 sequences are SGHRS and YFSETQ. This CDR3 reads CASSLEVNYGYTF. CDR3 DNA: TGCGCCAGCAGCTTGGAAGTCAACTATGGCTACACCTTC.

The chain combines TRBV21-1 with TRBJ2-7; the table's TRBD2 call for D was not verified on the DNA. TRBV21-1 represents a pseudogene. The CDR3 loop spans 14 amino acids. The DNA of the CDR3 is TGTGCCAGCAGCAAACTAGCGGGAATGGTCGAGCAGTACTTC. This encodes CASSKLAGMVEQYF.

This chain links TRBV11-2 with TRBJ2-2; D gene uncertain. Per germline, CDR1 SGHAT and CDR2 FQNNGV. Trimming took 3 bases from V and 2 from J, leaving 13 bases between them. CDR3 length: 16 amino acids. CDR3 nucleotide sequence: TGTGCCAGCAGCTTTATGGGGTTGAAAAACACCGGGGAGCTGTTTTTT. Amino acid sequence: CASSFMGLKNTGELFF.

The chain has TRBV11-2 and TRBJ2-7, with D possibly TRBD2 on 5 matching bases. Deletions cut 5 bases from V and 6 bases from J, with 14 bases between. CDR1 and CDR2 from the germline V gene are SGHAT and FQNNGV. The CDR3 covers 13 residues. CDR3 nucleotide sequence: TGTGCCAGCAGCAAGGGAGCAGTAGGCGAGCAGTACTTC. This encodes CASSKGAVGEQYF.

This clone was recorded only once. The V call is TRBV15, the J call TRBJ2-2; possible D gene TRBD2, 5 bases. CDR1 and CDR2 from the germline V gene are LNHNV and YYDKDF (reference sequence). The V end was cut by 1 base, the J end by 0 bases, with 6 bases between. The CDR3 consists of 15 residues. The CDR3: CATSRVGANTGELFF. CDR3 coding DNA: TGTGCCACCAGCAGAGTCGGGGCGAACACCGGGGAGCTGTTTTTT.

The rearrangement links TRBV6-6 to TRBJ2-4, with D possibly matching TRBD2 (5 bases). CDR1 is MNHNY and CDR2 is SVGAGI in the germline V gene (reference sequence). This CDR3 region has 14 residues. Between the trimmed V and J ends, which lost 5 bases and 0 bases, there was a span of 8 bases. The CDR3: CASSAREAKNIQYF. CDR3 DNA: TGTGCCAGCAGTGCACGGGAAGCCAAAAACATTCAGTACTTC.

The rearrangement links TRBV28 to TRBJ2-3; no definite D call. Trimming pared 5 bases from V and 2 bases from J, leaving 11 bases between. The CDR3 consists of 14 residues. Germline V gene sequence: CDR1 MDHEN, CDR2 SYDVKM. The CDR3 reads CASSADVITDTQYF. CDR3 DNA: TGTGCCAGCAGTGCGGACGTTATCACAGATACGCAGTATTTT.

The V and J genes are TRBV18 and TRBJ1-2; D unresolved. V dropped 4 bases and J dropped 5 bases, with 20 bases sitting between them. The CDR3 has 16 residues. Germline V gene lookup returns CDR1 KGHSH and CDR2 LQKENI. The CDR3 DNA sequence: TGTGCCAGCTCACGACCGGTAGGGCCAGAAAAGTATGGCTACACCTTC. It is translated as CASSRPVGPEKYGYTF.

This chain links TRBV6-5 with TRBJ2-2, with D unclear. Per germline, CDR1 MNHEY and CDR2 SVGAGI. V was shortened by 0 bases and J by 0 bases, with 5 bases between the two germline ends. This CDR3 comprises 15 residues. The CDR3 spells CASSYSGANTGELFF. The CDR3 DNA reads as TGTGCCAGCAGTTACTCAGGCGCGAACACCGGGGAGCTGTTTTTT.

V is TRBV6-6 and J is TRBJ2-7, with 12 bases lining up with TRBD1. Germline trimming cut 2 bases from V and 5 bases from J; bases unmatched to any gene: 4. This CDR3 is 15 amino acids long. In germline, CDR1 is MNHNY, CDR2 SVGAGI (reference sequence). This CDR3 reads CASSYGTGGRDEQYF. The CDR3 DNA reads TGTGCCAGCAGTTACGGGACAGGGGGCCGGGACGAGCAGTACTTC.

This chain connects TRBV19 to TRBJ2-7; D call uncertain. Germline CDR1 and CDR2: LNHDA and SQIVND (reference sequence). The CDR3 runs 14 residues. V was clipped by 3 bases and J by 3 bases, with 12 bases between them. The CDR3 nucleotides are TGTGCCAGTAGTATCGATCGTAATTACTACGAGCAGTACTTC. This codes for CASSIDRNYYEQYF.

The CDR3 here is CASSRDSTYEQYF. CDR3 coding DNA: TGTGCCAGCAGTCGGGACTCGACCTACGAGCAGTACTTC. This chain links TRBV6-5 with TRBJ2-7; TRBD2 might be the D (6 bases). V was pared by 5 bases and J by 2 bases, with 10 bases between. The V gene's germline CDR1 is MNHEY and CDR2 SVGAGI. There are 13 residues in the CDR3.

V is TRBV28 and J is TRBJ2-5, with D unclear. Germline lookup yields CDR1 MDHEN and CDR2 SYDVKM. Trimming cost V 3 bases and J 1 base, with 6 bases left between them. The CDR3 sequence is 13 residues long. The CDR3 sequence is CASSFNSQETQYF. CDR3 bases: TGTGCCAGCAGTTTTAACAGCCAAGAGACCCAGTACTTC.

This rearrangement joins TRBV7-3 to TRBJ2-1, with 14 bases aligning to TRBD2. The CDR3 covers 16 residues. V gave up 3 bases and J gave up 7 bases; unmatched junction bases: 5. Germline CDR1 reads SGHTA; CDR2 reads FQGTGA. The CDR3 nucleotides are TGTGCCAGCAGCTTCCCGGGACTAGCGGGAGAAAATGAGCAGTTCTTC. It yields the protein CASSFPGLAGENEQFF. Combining the CDR3 with reference TRBV7-3 and TRBJ2-1 gives the whole variable domain GAGVSQTPSNKVTEKGKYVELRCDPISGHTALYWYRQSLGQGPEFLIYFQGTGAADDSGLPNDRFFAVRPEGSVSTLKIQRTERGDSAVYLCASSFPGLAGENEQFFGPGTRLTVL.

V gene TRBV4-1 combines with J gene TRBJ2-7, with D uncertain. Trimming removed 3 bases from V and 2 bases from J, with 8 bases in between. Germline V gene lookup returns CDR1 MGHRA and CDR2 YSYEKL. This CDR3 is built from 13 residues. The CDR3 sequence is CASSQVDTYEQYF. The CDR3 DNA sequence: TGCGCCAGCAGCCAGGTCGACACCTACGAGCAGTACTTC.

The V call is TRBV27, the J call TRBJ2-7, with TRBD1 matching over 7 bases. From germline, CDR1 is MNHEY and CDR2 SMNVEV (reference sequence). CDR3 length: 15 amino acids. With V trimmed by 5 bases and J by 3 bases, 10 bases remained unmatched. For the CDR3, the DNA is TGTGCCAGCAGTCCCGACAGGGTAGGGGACTACGAGCAGTACTTC. It encodes CASSPDRVGDYEQYF.

V is TRBV5-8 and J is TRBJ1-2; 7 bases line up with TRBD1. This CDR3 region has 15 residues. With 1 base clipped from V and 3 bases from J, the junction kept 6 bases outside the gene matches. Germline CDR1 reads SGHTS; CDR2 reads YDEGEE. For the CDR3, the DNA is TGTGCCAGCAGCTTGCTGCAGGGGGGCTACTATGGCTACACCTTC. Translation: CASSLLQGGYYGYTF.

This chain connects TRBV19 to TRBJ2-3; D possibly corresponds to TRBD2 (5 bases). The CDR3 is 16 residues long. V was trimmed by 11 bases and J by 0 bases, leaving 21 bases between them. In germline, CDR1 is LNHDA, CDR2 SQIVND (reference sequence). The CDR3 nucleotides are TGTGCCCGTTTTCAACTTAGAGGGAAGAGCACAGATACGCAGTATTTT. This translates into CARFQLRGKSTDTQYF. The variable domain in full, completed from reference TRBV19 and TRBJ2-3, reads DGGITQSPKYLFRKEGQNVTLSCEQNLNHDAMYWYRQDPGQGLRLIYYSQIVNDFQKGDIAEGYSVSREKKESFPLTVTSAQKNPTAFYLCARFQLRGKSTDTQYFGPGTRLTVL.

The chain combines TRBV7-9 with TRBJ1-3, with 9 bases matching TRBD1. The CDR3 is 16 residues long. From germline, CDR1 is SEHNR and CDR2 FQNEAQ (reference sequence). Losses at the gene ends were 4 bases for V and 1 base for J; bases not matched to a gene: 5. The CDR3 is CASSWDREGSGNTIYF. DNA of the CDR3: TGTGCCAGCAGCTGGGACAGGGAGGGTTCTGGAAACACCATATATTTT.

This rearrangement joins TRBV5-1 to TRBJ2-2, with 7 positions matching TRBD1. Germline CDR1 SGHRS, CDR2 YFSETQ. The CDR3 loop spans 15 amino acids. The V and J ends lost 6 bases and 3 bases, in that order; junction bases with no gene match: 8. CDR3 DNA sequence: TGCGCCAGCAAGGCTTGGCAGGGGGACACCGGGGAGCTGTTTTTT. Protein: CASKAWQGDTGELFF. The complete variable domain, with remaining parts taken from reference TRBV5-1 and TRBJ2-2, reads KAGVTQTPRYLIKTRGQQVTLSCSPISGHRSVSWYQQTPGQGLQFLFEYFSETQRNKGNFPGRFSGRQFSNSRSEMNVSTLELGDSALYLCASKAWQGDTGELFFGEGSRLTVL.

This clone was seen just once. J is TRBJ2-1 and V is TRBV11-3, with 9 bases identical to TRBD1. The CDR3 has 15 amino acids. Trimming took 4 bases from V and 8 from J; bases not matched to a gene: 9. CDR1 SGHNT and CDR2 YENEEA come from the germline V gene. CDR3 bases: TGTGCCAGCAGCTCCTGGGACAGGGCTGAGGATGAGCAGTTCTTC. It is translated as CASSSWDRAEDEQFF.

The chain couples TRBV9 to TRBJ2-2, with 9 bases aligning to TRBD1. The V segment lost 0 bases and the J segment 4 bases; nucleotides outside the gene matches: 4. This CDR3 is built from 16 residues. Germline loops: CDR1 SGDLS, CDR2 YYNGEE. The CDR3 here is CASSVAGQGSTGELFF. The CDR3 DNA follows: TGTGCCAGCAGCGTAGCGGGACAGGGAAGCACCGGGGAGCTGTTTTTT.

V and J are TRBV7-8 and TRBJ2-7; TRBD1 or TRBD2 may be the D gene (5 bases each). Trimming took off 5 bases at V and 2 bases at J, with 22 bases between the two ends. The CDR3 has 17 residues. Germline CDR1 is SGHVS and CDR2 is FQNEAQ. The CDR3 sequence: CASSPAWGTPSPYEQYF. CDR3 in DNA: TGTGCCAGCAGCCCAGCGTGGGGGACGCCTAGCCCCTACGAGCAGTACTTC.

V usage is TRBV6-5 and J usage is TRBJ1-1, with 10 nucleotides matching TRBD1. V gave up 2 bases and J gave up 3 bases; unmatched junction bases: 6. Germline V gives CDR1 MNHEY, CDR2 SVGAGI. This CDR3 region has 16 residues. The CDR3 DNA follows: TGTGCCAGCAGTTACCAAGCCGGGACAGGGGACACTGAAGCTTTCTTT. It codes for CASSYQAGTGDTEAFF.

The genes are TRBV7-2 and TRBJ1-4; tentatively, D is TRBD1 (6 bases). This CDR3 comprises 16 residues. Germline CDR1 SGHTA, CDR2 FQGNSA. Trimming shortened V by 2 bases and J by 8 bases, and 18 bases separated the two germline ends. CDR3 loop: CASSLIGDKQDEKLFF. The CDR3 region has the DNA TGTGCCAGCAGCTTAATTGGGGACAAACAAGACGAAAAACTGTTTTTT.

The chain employs TRBV5-8 and TRBJ2-3; a weak D match, TRBD1 (6 bases). Germline values: CDR1 SGHTS, CDR2 YDEGEE. This CDR3 has 15 residues. The V gene lost 2 bases and the J gene lost 11 bases, with 21 bases spanning the gap. The CDR3 is CASSLPGAPHDGQYF. CDR3 DNA: TGTGCCAGCAGCTTACCAGGGGCACCTCATGACGGGCAGTATTTT.